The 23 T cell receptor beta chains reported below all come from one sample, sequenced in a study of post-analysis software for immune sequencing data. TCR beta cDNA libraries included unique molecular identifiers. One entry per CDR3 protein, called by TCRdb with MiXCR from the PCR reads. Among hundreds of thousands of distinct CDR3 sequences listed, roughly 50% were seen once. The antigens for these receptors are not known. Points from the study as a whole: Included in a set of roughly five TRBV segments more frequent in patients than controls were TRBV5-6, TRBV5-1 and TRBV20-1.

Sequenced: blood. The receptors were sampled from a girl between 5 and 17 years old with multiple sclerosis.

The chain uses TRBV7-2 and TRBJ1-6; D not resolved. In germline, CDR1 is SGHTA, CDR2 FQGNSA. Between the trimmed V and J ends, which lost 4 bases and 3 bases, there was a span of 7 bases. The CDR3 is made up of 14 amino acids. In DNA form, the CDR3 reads TGTGCCAGCAGCTCAAGTTACTATAATTCACCCCTCCACTTT. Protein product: CASSSSYYNSPLHF.

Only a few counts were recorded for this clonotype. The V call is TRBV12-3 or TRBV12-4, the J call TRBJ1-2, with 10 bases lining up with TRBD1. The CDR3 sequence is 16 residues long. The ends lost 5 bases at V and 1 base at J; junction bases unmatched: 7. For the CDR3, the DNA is TGTGCCAGCAGTGTACACCGGGACAGGGGTAACTATGGCTACACCTTC. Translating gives CASSVHRDRGNYGYTF.

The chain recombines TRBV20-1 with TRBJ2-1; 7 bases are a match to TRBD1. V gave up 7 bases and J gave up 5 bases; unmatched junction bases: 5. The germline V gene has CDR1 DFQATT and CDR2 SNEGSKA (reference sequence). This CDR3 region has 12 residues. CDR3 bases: TGCAGTGGGGACAGAGTAGACAATGAGCAGTTCTTC. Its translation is CSGDRVDNEQFF.

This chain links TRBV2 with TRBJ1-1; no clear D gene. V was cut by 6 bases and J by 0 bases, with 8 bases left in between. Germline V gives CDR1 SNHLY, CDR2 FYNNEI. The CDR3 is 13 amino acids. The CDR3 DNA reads TGTGCCAGCAGGCAGTCTTTGAACACTGAAGCTTTCTTT. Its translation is CASRQSLNTEAFF.

In DNA, the CDR3 is TGTGCCAGCAGCGTAGGGACTAGTAGCCATGAGCAGTTCTTC. Protein: CASSVGTSSHEQFF. The chain employs TRBV9 and TRBJ2-1, with TRBD2 matching 7 bases. The CDR3 has 14 amino acids. V shed 0 bases and J 8 bases; nucleotides not matched to a gene: 5. Germline lookup yields CDR1 SGDLS and CDR2 YYNGEE.

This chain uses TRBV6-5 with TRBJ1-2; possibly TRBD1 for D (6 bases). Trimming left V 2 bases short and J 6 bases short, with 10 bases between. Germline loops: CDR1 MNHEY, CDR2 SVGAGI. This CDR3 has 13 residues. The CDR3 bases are TGTGCCAGCAGTTACGGCAGGGACAATGGCTACACCTTC. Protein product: CASSYGRDNGYTF.

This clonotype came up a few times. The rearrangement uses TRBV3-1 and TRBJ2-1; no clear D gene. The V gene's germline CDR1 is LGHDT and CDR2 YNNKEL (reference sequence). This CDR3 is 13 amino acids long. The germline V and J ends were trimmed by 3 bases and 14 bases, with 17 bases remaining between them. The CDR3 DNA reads TGTGCCAGCAGCCAGGCTGACGGGCCCGCAAAGTTCTTC. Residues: CASSQADGPAKFF.

The CDR3 reads CSVADGGETQYF. The CDR3 DNA reads as TGCAGCGTGGCGGATGGGGGGGAGACCCAGTACTTC. The rearrangement joins TRBV29-1 to TRBJ2-5, with TRBD2 as a possible D gene (6 bases). Deletions cut 6 bases from V and 5 bases from J, with 13 bases between. The CDR3 runs 12 residues. The germline V gene has CDR1 SQVTM and CDR2 ANQGSEA.

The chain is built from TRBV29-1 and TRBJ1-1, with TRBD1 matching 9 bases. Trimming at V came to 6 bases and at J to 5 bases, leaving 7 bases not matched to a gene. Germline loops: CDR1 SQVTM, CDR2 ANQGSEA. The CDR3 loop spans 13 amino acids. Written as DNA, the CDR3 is TGCAGCGTCGGACAGGGGCCGGGGACTGAAGCTTTCTTT. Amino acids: CSVGQGPGTEAFF.

The CDR3, as DNA: TGCAGCGTTGAGAGGCTGGCAGGGATTGGGGATGGCTACACCTTC. Translating it yields CSVERLAGIGDGYTF. The chain employs TRBV29-1 and TRBJ1-2, with D tentatively TRBD1 (5 bases). Trimming removed 3 bases from V and 6 bases from J, with 20 bases in between. Germline loops: CDR1 SQVTM, CDR2 ANQGSEA. CDR3 size: 15 residues.

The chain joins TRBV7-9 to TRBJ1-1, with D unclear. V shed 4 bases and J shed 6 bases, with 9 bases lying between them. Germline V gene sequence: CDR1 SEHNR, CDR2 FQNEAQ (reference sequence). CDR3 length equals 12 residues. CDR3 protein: CASSSSRAEAFF. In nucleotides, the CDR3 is TGTGCCAGCAGCTCTAGCCGGGCTGAAGCTTTCTTT.

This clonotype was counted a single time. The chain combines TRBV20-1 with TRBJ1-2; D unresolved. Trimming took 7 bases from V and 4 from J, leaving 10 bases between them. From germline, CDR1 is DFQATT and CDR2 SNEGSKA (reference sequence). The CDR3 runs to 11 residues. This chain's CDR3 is CSVPDLYGYTF. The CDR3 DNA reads TGCAGTGTGCCAGACCTCTATGGCTACACCTTC.

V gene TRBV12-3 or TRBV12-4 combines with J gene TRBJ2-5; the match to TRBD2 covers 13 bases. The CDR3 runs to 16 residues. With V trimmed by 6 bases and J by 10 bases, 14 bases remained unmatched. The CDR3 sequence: CASRRTSGSPRKSQYF. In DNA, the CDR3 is TGTGCCAGCAGGCGGACTAGCGGGAGCCCACGAAAGAGCCAGTACTTC.

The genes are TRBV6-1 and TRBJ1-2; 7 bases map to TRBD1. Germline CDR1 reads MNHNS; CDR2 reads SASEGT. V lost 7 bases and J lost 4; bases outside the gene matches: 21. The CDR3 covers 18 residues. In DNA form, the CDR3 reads TGTGCCAGCACCTTGGGGGGGGAAGAGGGGGCTACGTGCTATGGCTACACCTTC. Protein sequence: CASTLGGEEGATCYGYTF.

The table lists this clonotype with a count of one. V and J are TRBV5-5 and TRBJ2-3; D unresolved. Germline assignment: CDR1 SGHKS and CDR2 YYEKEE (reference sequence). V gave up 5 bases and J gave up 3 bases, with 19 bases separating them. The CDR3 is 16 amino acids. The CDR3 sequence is CASSLRASVRTDTQYF. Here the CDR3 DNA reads TGTGCCAGCAGTCTCCGGGCCAGTGTACGGACAGATACGCAGTATTTT.

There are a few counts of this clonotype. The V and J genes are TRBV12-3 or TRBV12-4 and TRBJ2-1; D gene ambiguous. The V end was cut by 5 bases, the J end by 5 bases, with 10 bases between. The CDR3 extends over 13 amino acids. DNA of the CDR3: TGTGCCAGCAGTCTGACTCACAACAATGAGCAGTTCTTC. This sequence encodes CASSLTHNNEQFF.

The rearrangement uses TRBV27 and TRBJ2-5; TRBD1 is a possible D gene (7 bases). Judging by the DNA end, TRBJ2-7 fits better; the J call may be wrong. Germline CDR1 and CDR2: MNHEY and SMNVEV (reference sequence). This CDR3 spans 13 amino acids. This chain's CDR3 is CASSLRGTAEQYF. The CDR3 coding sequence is TGTGCCAGCAGTTTACGGGGGACAGCCGAGCAGTACTTC.

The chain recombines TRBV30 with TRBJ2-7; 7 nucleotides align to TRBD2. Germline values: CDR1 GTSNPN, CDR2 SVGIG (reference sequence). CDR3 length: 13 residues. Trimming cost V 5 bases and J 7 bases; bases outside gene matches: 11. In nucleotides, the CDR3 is TGTGCCTGGGCGGGGGTCCTGAGAGGGGAGCAGTACTTC. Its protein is CAWAGVLRGEQYF.

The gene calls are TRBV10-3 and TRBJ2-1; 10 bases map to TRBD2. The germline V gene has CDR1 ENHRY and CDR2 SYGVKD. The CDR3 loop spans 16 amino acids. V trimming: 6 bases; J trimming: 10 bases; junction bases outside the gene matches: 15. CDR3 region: CAISGASSGSSGEQFF. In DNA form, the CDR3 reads TGTGCCATCAGCGGGGCGTCTAGCGGGAGCTCGGGGGAGCAGTTCTTC.

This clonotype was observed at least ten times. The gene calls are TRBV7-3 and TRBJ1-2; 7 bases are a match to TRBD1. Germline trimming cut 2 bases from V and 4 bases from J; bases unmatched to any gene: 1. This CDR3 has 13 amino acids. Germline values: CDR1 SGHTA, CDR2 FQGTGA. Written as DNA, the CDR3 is TGTGCCAGCAGCTTACAGGGGGGCTATGGCTACACCTTC. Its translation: CASSLQGGYGYTF.

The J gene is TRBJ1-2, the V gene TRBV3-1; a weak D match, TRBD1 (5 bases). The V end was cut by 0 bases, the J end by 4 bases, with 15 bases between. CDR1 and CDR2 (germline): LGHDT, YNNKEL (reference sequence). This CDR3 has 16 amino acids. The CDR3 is CASSQDWKGNSYGYTF. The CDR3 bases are TGTGCCAGCAGCCAAGATTGGAAGGGGAACTCCTATGGCTACACCTTC.

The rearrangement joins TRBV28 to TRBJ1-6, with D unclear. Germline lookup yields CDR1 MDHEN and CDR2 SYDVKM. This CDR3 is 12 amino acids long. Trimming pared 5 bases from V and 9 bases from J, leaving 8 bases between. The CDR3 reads CASSPSVSPLHF. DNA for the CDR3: TGTGCCAGCAGTCCCAGCGTTTCACCCCTCCACTTT.

The CDR3 sequence is CASSQVGTQYF. The CDR3 DNA reads as TGTGCCAGCAGCCAAGTGGGGACCCAGTACTTC. The chain has TRBV3-1 and TRBJ2-5; no definite D call. The CDR3 extends over 11 amino acids. Between the trimmed V and J ends, which lost 1 base and 7 bases, there was a span of 4 bases. Germline values: CDR1 LGHDT, CDR2 YNNKEL (reference sequence).